The clone carrying this T cell receptor (beta chain) came up once. Its antigen remains unidentified. Trimming at V came to 5 bases and at J to 7 bases, leaving 7 bases not matched to a gene. Looked up from germline, CDR1 is SGHTA and CDR2 is FQGNSA. CDR3 size: 15 residues. This entry belongs to a study of cytomegalovirus exposure and HLA in healthy donors. Study-wide findings and caveats: Reported results showed that the classifier diagnosed cytomegalovirus status with high specificity and sensitivity.

Primers included in the PCR were 60 Vbeta and 13 Jbeta primers. Data came from immunoSEQ multiplex PCR; TCRdb stores just in-frame clones and leaves some out. Of some 100,000 clones in the sample, around 73% were seen once. The chain links TRBV7-2 to TRBJ2-1, with 11 bases matching TRBD2. The TCR was taken from a middle-aged man in good health and CMV-seronegative. Material for sequencing was PBMCs. Here the CDR3 DNA reads TGTGCCAGCAGCCATCTAGCGGGGGGAAGAAATGAGCAGTTCTTC. Translation: CASSHLAGGRNEQFF.